This is a list of T cell receptor beta chains from one sample in a study of CD8 T cells in Susac syndrome. TCRdb reanalysed the immunoSEQ multiplex PCR reads using MiXCR and keeps one entry per CDR3 protein. The table lists a few hundred thousand distinct CDR3 sequences, 85% of them singletons. Material for sequencing was CD8+ T cells from PBMCs. These receptors came from a human donor with multiple sclerosis. Both conserved end residues are part of each CDR3. The D gene is left open where the match is weak. A clone size is listed for some rows: how often the clone was seen (once, few, many), or a class if it is expanded.

>15|TRBV5-1|-|TRBJ1-1|-
CASSINTGAPTEAFF
TGCGCCAGCAGCATCAATACAGGAGCCCCCACTGAAGCTTTCTTT
>17|TRBV6-4|TRBD2|TRBJ2-1|-
CASSDGGSGASYNEQFF
TGTGCCAGCAGTGACGGGGGTAGCGGGGCCTCCTACAATGAGCAGTTCTTC
>14|TRBV7-6|-|TRBJ1-2|-
CASSTGSGGYGYTF
TGTGCCAGCAGCACCGGCTCGGGGGGCTATGGCTACACCTTC
>16|TRBV7-2|-|TRBJ2-1|-
CASSLIPPGSNNEQFF
TGTGCCAGCAGCTTAATCCCCCCGGGATCGAACAATGAGCAGTTCTTC
>14|TRBV4-1|-|TRBJ2-7|-
CASSQEPPGYEQYF
TGCGCCAGCAGCCAAGAGCCCCCAGGCTACGAGCAGTACTTC
>17|TRBV7-9|-|TRBJ2-1|-
CASLPRGVKDFYNEQFF
TGTGCCAGCCTCCCTCGAGGGGTCAAAGACTTTTACAATGAGCAGTTCTTC
>15|TRBV5-1|TRBD2|TRBJ2-1|-
CASSLWREGDNEQFF
TGCGCCAGCAGCTTGTGGAGGGAGGGAGACAATGAGCAGTTCTTC
>17|TRBV12-3/TRBV12-4|TRBD2|TRBJ2-3|-
CASSYTRGLGGTDTQYF
TGTGCCAGCAGTTACACCCGAGGACTAGGGGGCACAGATACGCAGTATTTT
>18|TRBV9|TRBD2|TRBJ2-1|-
CASSAEGGGLAGGNEQFF
TGTGCCAGCAGCGCGGAGGGTGGGGGACTAGCGGGAGGGAATGAGCAGTTCTTC
>13|TRBV4-1|-|TRBJ2-1|-
CASSQVPPQKQFF
TGCGCCAGCAGCCAGGTTCCCCCACAGAAGCAGTTCTTC
>14|TRBV28|-|TRBJ2-3|-
CASSFANFGRTRYF
TGTGCCAGCAGTTTTGCTAACTTTGGCAGAACCCGGTATTTT
>17|TRBV11-2|-|TRBJ2-4|-
CASSLGRELLAKNIQYF
TGTGCCAGCAGCTTAGGTAGGGAACTACTAGCCAAAAACATTCAGTACTTC
>15|TRBV7-9|-|TRBJ2-1|-
CASSAQIRSYNEQFF
TGTGCCAGCAGCGCACAGATTCGCTCCTACAATGAGCAGTTCTTC
>13|TRBV5-1|-|TRBJ2-1|-
CASSLVPDNEQFF
TGCGCCAGCAGCTTGGTGCCGGACAATGAGCAGTTCTTC
>15|TRBV19|-|TRBJ2-7|-
CASANSARSSYEQYF
TGTGCCAGCGCCAATAGCGCCAGGAGTTCCTACGAGCAGTACTTC
>16|TRBV6-1|TRBD2|TRBJ2-2|once
CASKEERGLGTGELFF
TGTGCCAGCAAGGAGGAGCGGGGGCTTGGCACCGGGGAGCTGTTTTTT
>12|TRBV2|-|TRBJ1-1|-
CASSVRSTEAFF
TGTGCCAGCAGTGTGCGGTCCACTGAAGCTTTCTTT